The text below deals with one TCR beta chain. This sample stems from a study of Graves' ophthalmopathy and Graves' hyperthyroidism. The study amplified TCR beta CDR3 regions using RNA transcripts. HTBI primers were used in a first-round RT-PCR, which preceded a second-round multiplex PCR. TCRdb used MiXCR to reprocess the multiplex PCR reads, holding one entry per CDR3 protein. The repertoire holds under 200,000 distinct CDR3 sequences, with approximately 38% as singletons. Germline-derived CDR1 and CDR2 are MNHNS and SASEGT. The V gene end was trimmed by 5 bases and the J gene end by 4 bases; junction bases not matched to a gene: 5. The CDR3 is 14 residues long.

This chain joins TRBV6-1 and TRBJ1-5; 7 bases are a match to TRBD1. The sequenced sample consisted of peripheral blood. This receptor was identified in a woman aged 40-49 years with Graves' ophthalmopathy. CDR3 amino acids: CASSRYRGNQPQHF. For the CDR3, the DNA is TGTGCCAGCAGTCGATACAGGGGTAATCAGCCCCAGCATTTT.